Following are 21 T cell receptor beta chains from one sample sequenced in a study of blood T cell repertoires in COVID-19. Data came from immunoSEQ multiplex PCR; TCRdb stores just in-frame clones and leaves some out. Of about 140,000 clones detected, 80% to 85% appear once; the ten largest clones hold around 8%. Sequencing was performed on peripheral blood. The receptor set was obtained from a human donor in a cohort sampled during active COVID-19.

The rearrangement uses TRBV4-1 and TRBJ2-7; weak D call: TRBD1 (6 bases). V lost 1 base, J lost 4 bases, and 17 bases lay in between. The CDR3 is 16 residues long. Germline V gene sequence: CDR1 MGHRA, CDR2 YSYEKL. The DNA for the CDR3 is TGCGCCAGCAGCCAAGTCGTTGGCAGGGGAAATTACGAGCAGTACTTC. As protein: CASSQVVGRGNYEQYF.

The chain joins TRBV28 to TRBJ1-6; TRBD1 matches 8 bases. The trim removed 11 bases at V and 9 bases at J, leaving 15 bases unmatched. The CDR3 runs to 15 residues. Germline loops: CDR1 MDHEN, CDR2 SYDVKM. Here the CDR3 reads CAGSRPTGVGSPLHF. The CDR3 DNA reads TGTGCCGGCTCTCGTCCGACAGGGGTCGGTTCACCCCTCCACTTT.

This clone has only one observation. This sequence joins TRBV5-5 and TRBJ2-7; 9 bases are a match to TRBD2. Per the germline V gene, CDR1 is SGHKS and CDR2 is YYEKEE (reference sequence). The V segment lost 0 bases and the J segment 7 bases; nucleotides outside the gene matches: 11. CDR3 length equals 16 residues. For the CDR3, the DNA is TGTGCCAGCAGCTTGGCCGCGGGAGGGGCTCCCGGGGAGCAGTACTTC. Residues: CASSLAAGGAPGEQYF.

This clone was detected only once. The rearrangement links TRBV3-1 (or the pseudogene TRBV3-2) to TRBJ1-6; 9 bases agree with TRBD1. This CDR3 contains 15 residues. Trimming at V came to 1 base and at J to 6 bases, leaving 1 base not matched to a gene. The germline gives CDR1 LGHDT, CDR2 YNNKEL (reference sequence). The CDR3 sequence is CASSQGGQGNSPLHF. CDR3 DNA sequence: TGTGCCAGCAGCCAAGGGGGACAGGGTAATTCACCCCTCCACTTT.

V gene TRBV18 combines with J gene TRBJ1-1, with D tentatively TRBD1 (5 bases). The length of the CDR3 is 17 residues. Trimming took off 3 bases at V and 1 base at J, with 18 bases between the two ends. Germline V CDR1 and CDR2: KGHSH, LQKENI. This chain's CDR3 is CASSPRTGVQANTEAFF. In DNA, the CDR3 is TGTGCCAGCTCACCCCGAACCGGCGTACAGGCGAACACTGAAGCTTTCTTT.

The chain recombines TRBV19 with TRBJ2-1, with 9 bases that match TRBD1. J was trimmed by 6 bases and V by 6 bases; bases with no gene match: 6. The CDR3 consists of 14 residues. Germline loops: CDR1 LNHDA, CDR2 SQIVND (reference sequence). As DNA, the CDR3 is TGTGCCAGTAGAGGGGACAGGGTTTTCAATGAGCAGTTCTTC. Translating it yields CASRGDRVFNEQFF.

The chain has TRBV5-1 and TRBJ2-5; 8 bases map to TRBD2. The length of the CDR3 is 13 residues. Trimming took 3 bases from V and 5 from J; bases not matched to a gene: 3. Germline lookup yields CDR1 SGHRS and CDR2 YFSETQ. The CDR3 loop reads CASSWPGGETQYF. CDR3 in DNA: TGCGCCAGCAGCTGGCCGGGAGGGGAGACCCAGTACTTC.

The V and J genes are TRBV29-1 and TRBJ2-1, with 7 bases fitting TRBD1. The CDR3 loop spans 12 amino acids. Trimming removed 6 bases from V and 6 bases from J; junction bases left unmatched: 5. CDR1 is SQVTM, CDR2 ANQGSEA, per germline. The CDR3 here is CSVDRVGNEQFF. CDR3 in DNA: TGCAGCGTAGACAGGGTGGGCAATGAGCAGTTCTTC.

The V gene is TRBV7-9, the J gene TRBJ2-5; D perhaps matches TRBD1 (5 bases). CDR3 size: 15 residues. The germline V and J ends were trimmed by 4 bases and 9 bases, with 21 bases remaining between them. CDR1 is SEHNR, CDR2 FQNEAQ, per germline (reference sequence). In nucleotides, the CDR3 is TGTGCCAGCAGCTCCTACCCTTACTATGAACAGGCCCAGTACTTC. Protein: CASSSYPYYEQAQYF. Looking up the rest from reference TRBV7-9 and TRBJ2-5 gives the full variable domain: DTGVSQNPRHKITKRGQNVTFRCDPISEHNRLYWYRQTLGQGPEFLTYFQNEAQLEKSRLLSDRFSAERPKGSFSTLEIQRTEQGDSAMYLCASSSYPYYEQAQYFGPGTRLLVL.

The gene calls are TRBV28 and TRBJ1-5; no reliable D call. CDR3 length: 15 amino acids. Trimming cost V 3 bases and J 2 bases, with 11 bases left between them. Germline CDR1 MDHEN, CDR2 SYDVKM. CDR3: CASSFAGGGNQPQHF. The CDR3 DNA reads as TGTGCCAGCAGTTTCGCGGGTGGTGGCAATCAGCCCCAGCATTTT.

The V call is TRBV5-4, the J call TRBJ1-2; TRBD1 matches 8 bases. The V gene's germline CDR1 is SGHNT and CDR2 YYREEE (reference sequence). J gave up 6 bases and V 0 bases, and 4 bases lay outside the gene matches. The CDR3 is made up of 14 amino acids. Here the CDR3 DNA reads TGTGCCAGCAGCTTGGCGGACAGGGTGGATGGCTACACCTTC. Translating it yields CASSLADRVDGYTF.

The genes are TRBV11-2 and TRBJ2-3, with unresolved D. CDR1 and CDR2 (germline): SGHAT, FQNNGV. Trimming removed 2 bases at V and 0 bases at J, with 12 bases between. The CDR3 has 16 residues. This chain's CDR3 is CASSLHPTASTDTQYF. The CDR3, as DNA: TGTGCCAGCAGCTTACACCCCACAGCTAGCACAGATACGCAGTATTTT.

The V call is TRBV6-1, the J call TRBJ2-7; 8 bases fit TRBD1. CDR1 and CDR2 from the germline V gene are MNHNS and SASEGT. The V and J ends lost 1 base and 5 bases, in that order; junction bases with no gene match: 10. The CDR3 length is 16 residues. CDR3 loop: CASSEGPGGAPHEQYF. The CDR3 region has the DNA TGTGCCAGCAGTGAAGGCCCAGGGGGCGCCCCCCACGAGCAGTACTTC.

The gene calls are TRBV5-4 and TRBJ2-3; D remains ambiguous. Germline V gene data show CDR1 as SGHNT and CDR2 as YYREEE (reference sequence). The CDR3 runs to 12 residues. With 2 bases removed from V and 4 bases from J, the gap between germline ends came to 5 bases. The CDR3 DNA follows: TGTGCCAGCAGCTTCTCCGCAGATACGCAGTATTTT. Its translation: CASSFSADTQYF.

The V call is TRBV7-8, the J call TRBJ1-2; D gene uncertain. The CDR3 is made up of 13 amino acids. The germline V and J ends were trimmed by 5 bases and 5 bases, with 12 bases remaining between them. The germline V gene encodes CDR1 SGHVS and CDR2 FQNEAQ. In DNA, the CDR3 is TGTGCCAGCAGCCCATATGTGAGTTATGGCTACACCTTC. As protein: CASSPYVSYGYTF.

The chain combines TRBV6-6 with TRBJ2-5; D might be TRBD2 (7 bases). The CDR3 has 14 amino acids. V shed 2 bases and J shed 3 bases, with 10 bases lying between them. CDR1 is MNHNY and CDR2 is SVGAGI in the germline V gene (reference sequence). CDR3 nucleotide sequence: TGTGCCAGCAGTTACAGGGGGGGGAAAGAGACCCAGTACTTC. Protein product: CASSYRGGKETQYF.

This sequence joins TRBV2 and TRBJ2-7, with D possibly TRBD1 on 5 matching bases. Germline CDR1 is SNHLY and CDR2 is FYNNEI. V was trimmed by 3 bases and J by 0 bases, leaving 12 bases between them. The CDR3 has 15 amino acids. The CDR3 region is CASSEQGSSSYEQYF. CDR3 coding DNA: TGTGCCAGCAGTGAGCAGGGCAGTAGCTCCTACGAGCAGTACTTC.

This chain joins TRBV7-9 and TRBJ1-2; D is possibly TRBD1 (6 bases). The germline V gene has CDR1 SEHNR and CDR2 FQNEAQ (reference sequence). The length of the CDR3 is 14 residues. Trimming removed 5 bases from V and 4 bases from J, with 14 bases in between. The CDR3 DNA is TGTGCCAGCAGCCCTCTGACAGGCGGCTATGGCTACACCTTC. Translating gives CASSPLTGGYGYTF.

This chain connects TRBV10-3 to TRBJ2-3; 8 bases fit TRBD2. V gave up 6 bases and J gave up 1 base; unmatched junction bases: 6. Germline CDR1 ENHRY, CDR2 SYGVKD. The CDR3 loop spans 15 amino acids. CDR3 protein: CAISHSGTGTDTQYF. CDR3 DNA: TGTGCCATCAGCCATAGCGGGACGGGCACAGATACGCAGTATTTT.

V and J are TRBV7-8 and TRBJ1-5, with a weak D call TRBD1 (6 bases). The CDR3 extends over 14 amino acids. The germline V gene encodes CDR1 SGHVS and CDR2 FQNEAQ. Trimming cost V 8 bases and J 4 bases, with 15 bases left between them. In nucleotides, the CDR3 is TGTGCCAGCGCCCGGGGGGGGCGAAATCAGCCCCAGCATTTT. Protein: CASARGGRNQPQHF.

CDR3 sequence: CASSPPGGGTTYEQYF. The CDR3 DNA reads as TGTGCCAGCAGCCCCCCAGGCGGGGGGACAACCTACGAGCAGTACTTC. The chain couples TRBV4-2 to TRBJ2-7, with 8 positions matching TRBD2. The CDR3 consists of 16 residues. The trim removed 4 bases at V and 2 bases at J, leaving 10 bases unmatched. The germline V gene encodes CDR1 LGHNA and CDR2 YNFKEQ.